The 30 T cell receptor beta chains below all came from one sample that was sequenced in a study of neurological immune-mediated disorders. Time point reported: longitudinal time-point 1 (baseline). A single record per CDR3 protein comes from TCRdb applying MiXCR to the 5' RACE reads. In the table there are about 57,000 distinct CDR3 sequences, over 8.5% of which are singletons. What was sequenced was PBMCs. These TCRs come from a male donor with HTLV-1-associated myelopathy (HAM/TSP).

This clonotype has a single count. The chain combines TRBV18 with TRBJ2-7; either TRBD1 or TRBD2 may supply D (5 bases each). The CDR3 sequence is 12 residues long. Germline V lookup: CDR1 KGHSH, CDR2 LQKENI. Trimming removed 6 bases from V and 4 bases from J, with 10 bases in between. The CDR3 DNA reads TGTGCCAGCTCGGGGGTGCGGTACGAGCAGTACTTC. Translating it yields CASSGVRYEQYF. Supplemented by reference TRBV18 and TRBJ2-7, the full variable domain reads NAGVMQNPRHLVRRRGQEARLRCSPMKGHSHVYWYRQLPEEGLKFMVYLQKENIIDESGMPKERFSAEFPKEGPSILRIQQVVRGDSAAYFCASSGVRYEQYFGPGTRLTVT.

This clonotype was recorded at least ten times. This sequence joins TRBV10-3 and TRBJ2-1, with D possibly matching TRBD2 (5 bases). This CDR3 has 14 amino acids. In germline, CDR1 is ENHRY, CDR2 SYGVKD. V gave up 7 bases and J gave up 0 bases, with 10 bases separating them. The CDR3, as DNA: TGTGCCATCAATAGGGAGAGCTCCTACAATGAGCAGTTCTTC. Protein: CAINRESSYNEQFF.

Many counts were recorded for this clonotype. The chain has TRBV14 and TRBJ1-2; TRBD1 is a possible D gene (6 bases). Trimming removed 1 base from V and 2 bases from J, with 11 bases in between. Germline CDR1 is SGHDN and CDR2 is FVKESK. The CDR3 covers 15 residues. The CDR3 DNA is TGTGCCAGCAGCCAAGTTCGGACAGACAACTATGGCTACACCTTC. This encodes CASSQVRTDNYGYTF.

This clonotype was observed at least ten times. The chain links TRBV5-4 to TRBJ2-7; D may match TRBD1 or TRBD2 (6 bases each). The CDR3 contains 15 residues. V gave up 0 bases and J gave up 1 base, with 11 bases separating them. Looked up from germline, CDR1 is SGHNT and CDR2 is YYREEE (reference sequence). CDR3 loop: CASSLEGGGSYEQYF. For the CDR3, the DNA is TGTGCCAGCAGCTTGGAGGGGGGCGGGTCCTACGAGCAGTACTTC.

This clonotype was seen at least ten times. The genes are TRBV12-3 or TRBV12-4 and TRBJ2-5, with 14 bases lining up with TRBD2. The CDR3 is 15 residues long. J was trimmed by 5 bases and V by 5 bases; bases with no gene match: 4. The DNA for the CDR3 is TGTGCCAGCAGTGGGACTAGCGGGGGACGGGAGACCCAGTACTTC. This gives the protein CASSGTSGGRETQYF.

In its sample, this clonotype was seen many times. The chain joins TRBV20-1 to TRBJ2-1; 7 bases map to TRBD2. The V gene end was trimmed by 5 bases and the J gene end by 1 base; junction bases not matched to a gene: 2. This CDR3 region has 13 residues. CDR1 is DFQATT, CDR2 SNEGSKA, per germline (reference sequence). The CDR3 bases are TGCAGTGCTGTGGGGGGGTCCTACAATGAGCAGTTCTTC. This translates into CSAVGGSYNEQFF.

As for this clonotype: A read error may explain this, as a much larger clone is one base away. This chain connects TRBV6-2 or TRBV6-3 to TRBJ2-5; maybe TRBD2 (5 bases). Germline CDR1 is MNHEY and CDR2 is SVGEGT. Trimming removed 10 bases from V and 5 bases from J, with 14 bases in between. This CDR3 has 12 amino acids. This chain's CDR3 is CANSTGFETQYF. The CDR3 DNA sequence: TGTGCCAACTCGACGGGATTTGAGACCCAGTACTTC.

Ten or more counts support this clonotype. This sequence joins TRBV5-1 and TRBJ1-1; a possible D gene is TRBD1 (5 bases). Trimming stripped 4 bases from V and 2 bases from J, with 12 bases between. From germline, CDR1 is SGHRS and CDR2 YFSETQ. The CDR3 length is 14 residues. The CDR3 sequence: CASSRGGQNTEAFF. DNA of the CDR3: TGCGCCAGCAGCCGAGGAGGACAAAACACTGAAGCTTTCTTT.

This chain joins TRBV20-1 and TRBJ1-2; TRBD1 is a possible D gene (5 bases). Deletions cut 1 base from V and 9 bases from J, with 27 bases between. In germline, CDR1 is DFQATT, CDR2 SNEGSKA (reference sequence). The CDR3 is 17 amino acids. This chain's CDR3 is CSARVPQASLRNYCYTF. Here the CDR3 DNA reads TGCAGTGCTAGAGTCCCACAGGCGTCCCTTCGGAATTATTGCTACACCTTC.

This clonotype is medium-sized. At one end, the junction sequence differs from germline, possibly due to a read error. The chain uses TRBV7-7 and TRBJ2-5; D remains ambiguous. Germline loops: CDR1 SSHAT, CDR2 FNYEAQ (reference sequence). This CDR3 has 13 amino acids. The CDR3 region has the DNA TGTGCTAGCAGCTCAAACGGCCAAGAGACCCAGTACTTC. The encoded protein is CASSSNGQETQYF.

Many counts were recorded for this clonotype. The J gene is TRBJ2-7, the V gene TRBV10-1, with 8 nucleotides matching TRBD1. Losses at the gene ends were 8 bases for V and 1 base for J; bases not matched to a gene: 10. In germline, CDR1 is WNHNN, CDR2 SYGVQD (reference sequence). CDR3 length: 15 residues. The CDR3 here is CASEAPRDRSYEQYF. CDR3 nucleotide sequence: TGCGCCAGCGAAGCCCCACGGGACAGGTCCTACGAGCAGTACTTC.

This clonotype was observed many times. The gene calls are TRBV5-1 and TRBJ2-4, with a possible D match to TRBD2 (5 bases). Germline V gene sequence: CDR1 SGHRS, CDR2 YFSETQ. V was shortened by 3 bases and J by 2 bases, with 12 bases between the two germline ends. This CDR3 spans 15 amino acids. The DNA of the CDR3 is TGCGCCAGCAGCTCCTCTACCGGGACCAAAAACATTCAGTACTTC. Translated, it gives CASSSSTGTKNIQYF.

The chain carries TRBV7-2 and TRBJ2-3; 12 nucleotides align to TRBD2. J lost 7 bases, V lost 6 bases, and 8 bases had no gene match. Germline-derived CDR1 and CDR2 are SGHTA and FQGNSA. The CDR3 loop spans 15 amino acids. The CDR3 nucleotides are TGTGCCAGCAGGGCTAGCGGGGGGGCGTCGAATACGCAGTATTTT. It yields the protein CASRASGGASNTQYF. The full variable domain, in which reference TRBV7-2 and TRBJ2-3 provide the parts outside the CDR3, is GAGVSQSPSNKVTEKGKDVELRCDPISGHTALYWYRQSLGQGLEFLIYFQGNSAPDKSGLPSDRFSAERTGGSVSTLTIQRTQQEDSAVYLCASRASGGASNTQYFGPGTRLTVL.

This clonotype has at least ten counts. This sequence joins TRBV7-9 and TRBJ1-6; unclear D gene. This CDR3 is 16 amino acids long. The germline V and J ends were trimmed by 4 bases and 5 bases, with 15 bases remaining between them. Germline V CDR1 and CDR2: SEHNR, FQNEAQ (reference sequence). CDR3 bases: TGTGCCAGCAGCTCCCCGGACGGGAGGGATAATTCACCCCTCCACTTT. Translation: CASSSPDGRDNSPLHF.

This clonotype has a count of ten or more. The rearrangement uses TRBV6-5 and TRBJ1-4, with 8 positions matching TRBD1. The CDR3 sequence is 14 residues long. Per germline, CDR1 MNHEY and CDR2 SVGAGI. The junction had 8 bases not matched to a gene; V was cut back by 8 bases and J by 6 bases. CDR3 nucleotide sequence: TGTGCCAGCGGAATCAGGGGGCGCTATGAAAAACTGTTTTTT. Translated: CASGIRGRYEKLFF.

At least ten counts were recorded for this clonotype. This chain uses TRBV5-1 with TRBJ1-1, with D unclear. Germline CDR1 is SGHRS and CDR2 is YFSETQ. The CDR3 consists of 15 residues. With 0 bases removed from V and 5 bases from J, the gap between germline ends came to 14 bases. In DNA form, the CDR3 reads TGCGCCAGCAGCTTGGAAAGCCCGGGGAGGACTGAAGCTTTCTTT. Protein sequence: CASSLESPGRTEAFF.

This clonotype was observed many times. The CDR3 nucleotides are TGCAGCGGAGGAAGCATAGGGCGAGGCACAGATACGCAGTATTTT. This sequence encodes CSGGSIGRGTDTQYF. The chain uses TRBV29-1 and TRBJ2-3; no reliable D call. The CDR3 is made up of 15 amino acids. CDR1 is SQVTM, CDR2 ANQGSEA, per germline. The ends were cut back, 7 bases at V and 1 base at J, with 18 bases in the middle.

This clonotype was counted ten times or more. V is TRBV12-3 or TRBV12-4 and J is TRBJ1-1; the D gene is possibly TRBD1 (6 bases). The V end lost 3 bases, the J end lost 0 bases, and 14 bases lay between the germline ends. This CDR3 region has 16 residues. The CDR3 nucleotides are TGTGCCAGCAGTTTCGGCCGCCGGACAGTGAACACTGAAGCTTTCTTT. This encodes CASSFGRRTVNTEAFF.

This clonotype was picked up many times. The chain combines TRBV5-1 with TRBJ2-3; D is perhaps TRBD2 (7 bases). There are 15 residues in the CDR3. The ends were cut back, 2 bases at V and 3 bases at J, with 13 bases in the middle. The germline V gene encodes CDR1 SGHRS and CDR2 YFSETQ. For the CDR3, the DNA is TGCGCCAGCAGCTTCCCGGGGGGCTTGACAGATACGCAGTATTTT. Residues: CASSFPGGLTDTQYF.

This clonotype showed up many times. The chain combines TRBV27 with TRBJ2-7; D might be TRBD1 or TRBD2, each matching 5 bases. CDR3 length: 13 amino acids. Looked up from germline, CDR1 is MNHEY and CDR2 is SMNVEV (reference sequence). V was pared by 6 bases and J by 3 bases, with 12 bases between. CDR3 region: CASSQGRFYEQYF. For the CDR3, the DNA is TGTGCCAGCAGCCAGGGACGTTTCTACGAGCAGTACTTC.

This clonotype has ten or more counts. V usage is TRBV5-1 and J usage is TRBJ1-5; TRBD1 might be the D (6 bases). Germline-derived CDR1 and CDR2 are SGHRS and YFSETQ. Trimming removed 4 bases at V and 5 bases at J, with 10 bases between. This CDR3 is built from 13 residues. For the CDR3, the DNA is TGCGCCAGCAGCGTAGGGGGGGATCAGCCCCAGCATTTT. It translates to CASSVGGDQPQHF. Together with reference TRBV5-1 and TRBJ1-5, the CDR3 gives the full variable domain: KAGVTQTPRYLIKTRGQQVTLSCSPISGHRSVSWYQQTPGQGLQFLFEYFSETQRNKGNFPGRFSGRQFSNSRSEMNVSTLELGDSALYLCASSVGGDQPQHFGDGTRLSIL.

This chain joins TRBV11-3 and TRBJ2-1; the match to TRBD1 covers 10 bases. This CDR3 region has 15 residues. From germline, CDR1 is SGHNT and CDR2 YENEEA. J was trimmed by 6 bases and V by 5 bases; bases with no gene match: 7. The CDR3 nucleotides are TGTGCCAGCAGCCTCGGACAGGGGGTCGTCAATGAGCAGTTCTTC. This codes for CASSLGQGVVNEQFF.

Many counts were recorded for this clonotype. The rearrangement links TRBV18 to TRBJ2-7; D is ambiguous. The germline CDR1 and CDR2 sequences are KGHSH and LQKENI. V lost 7 bases and J 0 bases, leaving 7 bases between the germline ends. The CDR3 spans 12 residues. For the CDR3, the DNA is TGTGCCAGCTTCTCCGGCTCCTACGAGCAGTACTTC. Amino acid sequence: CASFSGSYEQYF.

The sample holds many counts of this clonotype. The chain couples TRBV4-3 to TRBJ1-5, with 8 bases lining up with TRBD1. Trimming took 3 bases from V and 3 from J; bases not matched to a gene: 4. CDR3 length equals 15 residues. Per the germline V gene, CDR1 is LGHNA and CDR2 is YSLEER. The CDR3 bases are TGCGCCAGCAGCCAGGCAGGGGGCCACAATCAGCCCCAGCATTTT. Its translation is CASSQAGGHNQPQHF.

This clonotype was detected many times. The chain links TRBV5-6 to TRBJ1-5; weak D call: TRBD1 (5 bases). The germline V and J ends were trimmed by 2 bases and 5 bases, with 5 bases remaining between them. CDR3 length equals 12 residues. Germline CDR1 reads SGHDT; CDR2 reads YYEEEE. CDR3: CASSFRDQPQHF. The CDR3 DNA reads TGTGCCAGCAGCTTCAGGGATCAGCCCCAGCATTTT. Complete variable domain (other parts from reference TRBV5-6 and TRBJ1-5): DAGVTQSPTHLIKTRGQQVTLRCSPKSGHDTVSWYQQALGQGPQFIFQYYEEEERQRGNFPDRFSGHQFPNYSSELNVNALLLGDSALYLCASSFRDQPQHFGDGTRLSIL.

The sample holds many counts of this clonotype. V and J are TRBV5-6 and TRBJ2-7; D ambiguous. The germline V gene encodes CDR1 SGHDT and CDR2 YYEEEE. The CDR3 loop spans 11 amino acids. V lost 3 bases to trimming and J lost 3 bases, with 4 bases between them. The CDR3 DNA reads as TGTGCCAGCAGCTCATACTACGAGCAGTACTTC. It codes for CASSSYYEQYF.

This clonotype was found many times. The genes are TRBV11-2 and TRBJ2-3; perhaps TRBD1 as D (6 bases). Germline-derived CDR1 and CDR2 are SGHAT and FQNNGV. Trimming stripped 3 bases from V and 4 bases from J, with 14 bases between. The CDR3 consists of 15 residues. The CDR3, as DNA: TGTGCCAGCAGCTTTACAGGGAAGAACTCAGATACGCAGTATTTT. This encodes CASSFTGKNSDTQYF.

This clonotype was counted only a few times. The J gene is TRBJ2-2, the V gene TRBV6-2 or TRBV6-3; D ambiguous. The ends were cut back, 8 bases at V and 5 bases at J, with 9 bases in the middle. The CDR3 has 12 amino acids. In germline, CDR1 is MNHEY, CDR2 SVGEGT. The CDR3 loop is CASPAITGELFF. The CDR3, as DNA: TGTGCCAGCCCCGCGATTACCGGGGAGCTGTTTTTT.

This clonotype has ten or more counts. The rearrangement joins TRBV6-1 to TRBJ1-5; D possibly corresponds to TRBD1 (6 bases). The CDR3 spans 14 residues. V gave up 4 bases and J gave up 5 bases, with 12 bases separating them. The V gene's germline CDR1 is MNHNS and CDR2 SASEGT. CDR3 nucleotides: TGTGCCAGCAGTGTCGACAGACAGGATCAGCCCCAGCATTTT. Its translation is CASSVDRQDQPQHF.

In regard to this clonotype: A much larger clone sits a single nucleotide away, making a read error possible. CDR3 loop: CVSTARTGQNLEAFF. The CDR3 region has the DNA TGTGTCAGCACGGCCCGGACAGGCCAAAATCTTGAAGCTTTCTTT. The genes are TRBV6-5 and TRBJ1-1; 7 positions agree with TRBD1. Germline values: CDR1 MNHEY, CDR2 SVGAGI. The CDR3 covers 15 residues.